The 8 T cell receptor beta chains given below trace back to one sample, sequenced in a study of T-cell reconstitution after alpha-beta-depleted transplantation in children. Library preparation (for TCRbeta) was performed with unique molecular identifiers. TCRdb itself ran the PCR reads through MiXCR, one entry per CDR3 protein. The table lists a few hundred thousand distinct CDR3 sequences, 9.7% of them singletons. Sequences were derived from PBMCs from the stem cell graft donor, sampled from the stem cell graft. Source of these receptors: a human donor who donated a stem cell graft to a child with SCID.

This clonotype was recorded many times. This chain connects TRBV4-1 to TRBJ2-5, with 11 bases fitting TRBD2. The CDR3 extends over 16 amino acids. The germline V gene has CDR1 MGHRA and CDR2 YSYEKL. V lost 4 bases, J lost 0 bases, and 4 bases stayed unmatched. The chain's CDR3 is CASSLTSGGDQETQYF. The CDR3 DNA reads TGCGCCAGCAGCCTAACTAGCGGGGGAGACCAAGAGACCCAGTACTTC.

Ten or more counts support this clonotype. V gene TRBV6-1 combines with J gene TRBJ1-6, with D hard to call. Trimming left V 6 bases short and J 5 bases short, with 11 bases between. The CDR3 has 14 residues. Germline loops: CDR1 MNHNS, CDR2 SASEGT. CDR3 bases: TGTGCCAGCAGATTGCCTGGAGATAATTCACCCCTCCACTTT. Amino acids: CASRLPGDNSPLHF.

V is TRBV10-3 and J is TRBJ2-1; 11 nucleotides agree with TRBD2. The CDR3 consists of 20 residues. J lost 4 bases, V lost 3 bases, and 17 bases had no gene match. Germline V lookup: CDR1 ENHRY, CDR2 SYGVKD. CDR3 in amino acids: CAISDAPVASGGTTYNEQFF. In DNA form, the CDR3 reads TGTGCCATCAGTGACGCCCCCGTGGCTAGCGGGGGGACCACGTACAATGAGCAGTTCTTC.

This clonotype was observed many times. The chain joins TRBV5-1 to TRBJ1-4; no reliable D call. This CDR3 spans 18 amino acids. Trimming stripped 1 base from V and 10 bases from J, with 26 bases between. Per germline, CDR1 SGHRS and CDR2 YFSETQ. CDR3 protein: CASSLTSVGRPVRGKLFF. The CDR3 nucleotides are TGCGCCAGCAGCTTGACGAGTGTCGGACGGCCTGTTCGAGGAAAACTGTTTTTT.

Many counts were recorded for this clonotype. The chain has TRBV7-2 and TRBJ2-2; D may be TRBD2 (6 bases). The V end was cut by 3 bases, the J end by 7 bases, with 18 bases between. Germline lookup yields CDR1 SGHTA and CDR2 FQGNSA. The length of the CDR3 is 16 residues. The CDR3, as DNA: TGTGCCAGCAGCTTTTCGTCCCGGGACTTGTACGGGGAGCTGTTTTTT. It encodes CASSFSSRDLYGELFF. Full variable domain (remainder filled in from reference TRBV7-2 and TRBJ2-2): GAGVSQSPSNKVTEKGKDVELRCDPISGHTALYWYRQSLGQGLEFLIYFQGNSAPDKSGLPSDRFSAERTGGSVSTLTIQRTQQEDSAVYLCASSFSSRDLYGELFFGEGSRLTVL.

In its sample, this clonotype was seen a few times. The V call is TRBV29-1, the J call TRBJ1-1, with 7 bases aligning to TRBD1. CDR1 SQVTM and CDR2 ANQGSEA come from the germline V gene. The CDR3 sequence is 14 residues long. V shed 1 base and J 11 bases; nucleotides not matched to a gene: 13. The CDR3 nucleotides read TGCAGCGTTGAAGGTGCGGACAGGTCCTTACGGGCTTTCTTT. Translated, it gives CSVEGADRSLRAFF.

This clonotype was seen many times. DNA of the CDR3: TGCAGTGCTTCACCCCATATCGGGGGCGATGTTAGGTCCTACAATGAGCAGTTCTTC. Amino acid sequence: CSASPHIGGDVRSYNEQFF. The chain uses TRBV20-1 and TRBJ2-1, with D perhaps given as TRBD1 or TRBD2 (6 bases each). V was pared by 5 bases and J by 1 base, with 27 bases between. This CDR3 spans 19 amino acids. The germline gives CDR1 DFQATT, CDR2 SNEGSKA (reference sequence).

In its sample, this clonotype was seen many times. The chain employs TRBV12-3 or TRBV12-4 and TRBJ1-5; D perhaps matches TRBD1 (6 bases). This CDR3 has 15 residues. Between the trimmed V and J ends, which lost 5 bases and 0 bases, there was a span of 11 bases. CDR3 DNA: TGTGCCAGCAGTGACCAGGGGCTTAGCAATCAGCCCCAGCATTTT. This gives the protein CASSDQGLSNQPQHF.